The clone carrying this T cell receptor (beta chain) appeared a few times. Its antigen is undetermined. An equimolar mix of two oligonucleotides served as the beta constant-region primer for TRBC1 and TRBC2. Ligated cDNA was amplified by four rounds of PCR with nested alpha and beta constant-region primers and SP2. TCRdb recomputed calls from the UMI-ligation and nested PCR reads with MiXCR, one row per CDR3 protein. The sample records around 140,000 distinct CDR3 sequences, 22% being singletons. These data come from a study of naive and memory T cell subsets. Findings and caveats of the study: A few larger clonotypes appeared in naive repertoires, especially CD8, possibly memory cells re-expressing CD45RA.

Cells stained for CD3, CD4, CD8, CD45RA and CD27 were sorted into four subsets. CDR1 KGHSH and CDR2 LQKENI come from the germline V gene. V lost 6 bases to trimming and J lost 5 bases, with 8 bases between them. The CDR3 has 12 amino acids. The V gene is TRBV18, the J gene TRBJ2-1, with D hard to call. This TCR was sampled from a human donor in good health. Sequencing was carried out using naive CD4+ T cells from blood. CDR3 residues: CASSLVNNEQFF. The CDR3 coding sequence is TGTGCCAGCTCCCTAGTAAACAATGAGCAGTTCTTC.